The 14 T cell receptor beta chains reported below all come from one sample, sequenced in a study of CD8 T cells in Susac syndrome. The authors reverse transcribed about 0.5 to 1 ug RNA with random hexamers. TCRdb ran MiXCR on the immunoSEQ multiplex PCR reads and lists one entry per CDR3 protein. The sample contains approximately 190,000 distinct CDR3 sequences, 95% of which appear only once. Sample: CD8+ T cells from PBMCs. These receptor sequences come from a human donor with Susac syndrome.

The rearrangement links TRBV6-5 to TRBJ1-2, with 8 nucleotides matching TRBD1. This CDR3 contains 15 residues. CDR1 and CDR2 (germline): MNHEY, SVGAGI. The V and J ends lost 5 bases and 4 bases, in that order; junction bases with no gene match: 9. The CDR3 nucleotides are TGTGCCAGCAGTGCCTCAGGGGGCGAGGCCTATGGCTACACCTTC. It codes for CASSASGGEAYGYTF.

The chain has TRBV30 and TRBJ1-2; D is uncertain. V lost 2 bases and J lost 4, with 11 bases in between. Germline CDR1 is GTSNPN and CDR2 is SVGIG (reference sequence). The CDR3 is 13 amino acids. CDR3 residues: CAWSMARTYGYTF. DNA of the CDR3: TGTGCCTGGAGTATGGCCCGGACCTATGGCTACACCTTC. Variable domain in full (rest from reference TRBV30 and TRBJ1-2): SQTIHQWPATLVQPVGSPLSLECTVEGTSNPNLYWYRQAAGRGLQLLFYSVGIGQISSEVPQNLSASRPQDRQFILSSKKLLLSDSGFYLCAWSMARTYGYTFGSGTRLTVV.

The V and J genes are TRBV4-1 and TRBJ2-7, with 11 nucleotides matching TRBD2. Germline V gene lookup returns CDR1 MGHRA and CDR2 YSYEKL. This CDR3 region has 18 residues. V lost 0 bases, J lost 1 base, and 8 bases stayed unmatched. CDR3 sequence reads: CASSQESGTSGGSYEQYF. The CDR3 DNA sequence: TGCGCCAGCAGCCAAGAGTCCGGAACTAGCGGGGGTTCCTACGAGCAGTACTTC.

This chain links TRBV4-1 with TRBJ1-2; 10 nucleotides line up with TRBD1. Germline V CDR1 and CDR2: MGHRA, YSYEKL. The trim removed 3 bases at V and 3 bases at J, leaving 4 bases unmatched. The CDR3 runs to 15 residues. The DNA for the CDR3 is TGCGCCAGCAGCCAGGTCGGGACAGGGGACTATGGCTACACCTTC. Protein product: CASSQVGTGDYGYTF.

The chain combines TRBV6-5 with TRBJ2-7, with D hard to call. The CDR3 has 14 amino acids. CDR1 and CDR2 (germline): MNHEY, SVGAGI. V was cut by 0 bases and J by 0 bases, with 6 bases left in between. In DNA form, the CDR3 reads TGTGCCAGCAGTTACTCCGATAGCTCCTACGAGCAGTACTTC. Translation gives CASSYSDSSYEQYF.

The genes are TRBV7-2 and TRBJ1-2; the D is unclear. From germline, CDR1 is SGHTA and CDR2 FQGNSA. CDR3 length: 14 residues. Trimming stripped 1 base from V and 0 bases from J, with 6 bases between. The CDR3 loop is CASSLVQSNYGYTF. DNA for the CDR3: TGTGCCAGCAGCTTAGTACAGTCTAACTATGGCTACACCTTC.

This clonotype has only a few counts. The rearrangement joins TRBV12-3 or TRBV12-4 to TRBJ2-3; D remains ambiguous. V lost 9 bases and J 12 bases, leaving 16 bases between the germline ends. The CDR3 sequence is 11 residues long. The CDR3 spells CASSSPGSQYF. DNA for the CDR3: TGTGCCAGTTCCTCCCCGGGTTCCCAGTATTTT.

The J gene is TRBJ2-1, the V gene TRBV3-1, with D perhaps TRBD2 (7 bases). Germline V gene lookup returns CDR1 LGHDT and CDR2 YNNKEL (reference sequence). The CDR3 totals 15 residues. V lost 3 bases, J lost 6 bases, and 15 bases lay in between. This CDR3 is CASSQAGGPGNEQFF. CDR3 coding DNA: TGTGCCAGCAGCCAGGCCGGGGGGCCGGGCAATGAGCAGTTCTTC.

This clonotype has only a few counts. This rearrangement joins TRBV7-8 to TRBJ2-1; D not resolved. CDR1 is SGHVS and CDR2 is FQNEAQ in the germline V gene. The CDR3 totals 11 residues. Between the trimmed V and J ends, which lost 1 base and 9 bases, there was a span of 4 bases. The CDR3 is CASSLEFEQFF. DNA of the CDR3: TGTGCCAGCAGCTTAGAGTTTGAGCAGTTCTTC.

The chain carries TRBV5-1 and TRBJ2-1, with 8 bases matching TRBD2. Germline V gene lookup returns CDR1 SGHRS and CDR2 YFSETQ. The length of the CDR3 is 13 residues. V lost 1 base and J lost 14; bases outside the gene matches: 8. The CDR3 here is CASSLTSGQGKFF. DNA for the CDR3: TGCGCCAGCAGCTTGACTAGCGGTCAGGGGAAGTTCTTC.

CDR3 DNA sequence: TGTGCCAGCAGCCAAGACCAGGGCTATGGCTACACCTTC. Protein sequence: CASSQDQGYGYTF. This sequence joins TRBV3-1 and TRBJ1-2, with a tentative D call TRBD1 (5 bases). There are 13 residues in the CDR3. Germline-derived CDR1 and CDR2 are LGHDT and YNNKEL (reference sequence). Trimming removed 0 bases from V and 4 bases from J, with 6 bases in between. Full variable domain (missing parts from reference TRBV3-1 and TRBJ1-2): DTAVSQTPKYLVTQMGNDKSIKCEQNLGHDTMYWYKQDSKKFLKIMFSYNNKELIINETVPNRFSPKSPDKAHLNLHINSLELGDSAVYFCASSQDQGYGYTFGSGTRLTVV.

The CDR3 DNA is TGTGCCAGCAGCGTAGCCGGCTTGGCCTCCTACGAGCAGTACTTC. Translated: CASSVAGLASYEQYF. The chain has TRBV9 and TRBJ2-7; D gene unclear. The CDR3 runs 15 residues. V was pared by 0 bases and J by 0 bases, with 10 bases between. The germline gives CDR1 SGDLS, CDR2 YYNGEE.

Judged by abundance, this clonotype is medium-sized. This chain connects TRBV6-1 to TRBJ2-3; 7 bases agree with TRBD1. V was pared by 6 bases and J by 6 bases, with 6 bases of the junction left unmatched. Germline lookup yields CDR1 MNHNS and CDR2 SASEGT. The CDR3 loop spans 13 amino acids. CDR3 protein: CASSRTGHDTQYF. The CDR3 DNA is TGTGCCAGCAGCAGGACAGGCCACGATACGCAGTATTTT.

The chain links TRBV20-1 to TRBJ2-7; D unclear. CDR1 and CDR2 from the germline V gene are DFQATT and SNEGSKA (reference sequence). CDR3 length: 15 amino acids. V gave up 2 bases and J gave up 3 bases, with 17 bases separating them. The CDR3 region is CSARSRVLTDYEQYF. The CDR3 DNA follows: TGCAGTGCTAGATCCCGGGTCTTAACCGACTACGAGCAGTACTTC.